Listed here are 8 T cell receptor beta chains from one sample, sequenced in a study of blood T cell repertoires in COVID-19. Clones were read by immunoSEQ multiplex PCR, and TCRdb kept only the in-frame ones, dropping some. The sample carries about 170,000 clones, 84% recorded once. The sequenced material came from peripheral blood. All receptors derive from a man aged 18 to 29 with active or convalescent COVID-19.

This sequence joins TRBV29-1 and TRBJ2-1, with D possibly being TRBD1 (6 bases). The germline gives CDR1 SQVTM, CDR2 ANQGSEA. Trimming took off 6 bases at V and 9 bases at J, with 15 bases between the two ends. The CDR3 extends over 12 amino acids. As DNA, the CDR3 is TGCAGCGTCCGAAGGGGGAGTGGTGAGCAGTTCTTC. This translates into CSVRRGSGEQFF.

Written as DNA, the CDR3 is TGTGCCAGCAGTTACTCCCTTAAAGAGACCCAGTACTTC. Its translation is CASSYSLKETQYF. The chain is built from TRBV6-5 and TRBJ2-5; D gene unclear. The germline gives CDR1 MNHEY, CDR2 SVGAGI. Trimming removed 0 bases at V and 3 bases at J, with 5 bases between. CDR3 length equals 13 residues.

V is TRBV19 and J is TRBJ1-2; D call uncertain. The germline gives CDR1 LNHDA, CDR2 SQIVND (reference sequence). V was cut by 3 bases and J by 2 bases, with 7 bases left in between. This CDR3 has 13 residues. CDR3 coding DNA: TGTGCCAGTAGTATGGCAGTCAACTATGGCTACACCTTC. Translated: CASSMAVNYGYTF. The variable domain in full, with the rest retrieved from reference TRBV19 and TRBJ1-2, is DGGITQSPKYLFRKEGQNVTLSCEQNLNHDAMYWYRQDPGQGLRLIYYSQIVNDFQKGDIAEGYSVSREKKESFPLTVTSAQKNPTAFYLCASSMAVNYGYTFGSGTRLTVV.

The CDR3 nucleotides read TGTGCCAGCAGCTTCCGATCTGGGGCGGGGGGGATTCTAGAGACCCAGTACTTC. Translation: CASSFRSGAGGILETQYF. The V and J genes are TRBV5-4 and TRBJ2-5, with 9 bases that match TRBD2. V shed 2 bases, J shed 4 bases, and the junction held 15 bases outside the gene matches. From germline, CDR1 is SGHNT and CDR2 YYREEE (reference sequence). The CDR3 sequence is 18 residues long.

The V and J genes are TRBV25-1 and TRBJ1-6; D uncertain. Trimming stripped 5 bases from V and 7 bases from J, with 12 bases between. The V gene's germline CDR1 is MGHDK and CDR2 SYGVNS. The CDR3 extends over 14 amino acids. The CDR3 DNA reads as TGTGCCAGCAGTAGCCGGGTTGCCAATTCACCCCTCCACTTT. Its translation is CASSSRVANSPLHF.

The chain couples TRBV7-2 to TRBJ2-7; the match to TRBD2 covers 9 bases. Losses at the gene ends were 3 bases for V and 4 bases for J; bases not matched to a gene: 1. From germline, CDR1 is SGHTA and CDR2 FQGNSA. The CDR3 extends over 13 amino acids. CDR3: CASSFLAGYEQYF. For the CDR3, the DNA is TGTGCCAGCAGCTTCCTAGCGGGGTACGAGCAGTACTTC.

This chain joins TRBV6-5 and TRBJ1-2; 8 bases are shared with TRBD1. The CDR3 sequence is 15 residues long. CDR1 MNHEY and CDR2 SVGAGI come from the germline V gene. V was pared by 2 bases and J by 2 bases, with 4 bases of the junction left unmatched. CDR3 in DNA: TGTGCCAGCAGTTACAGTCAGGGGGCGAACTATGGCTACACCTTC. Translated, it gives CASSYSQGANYGYTF.

The V gene is TRBV10-3, the J gene TRBJ1-2; 7 bases map to TRBD1. V lost 6 bases to trimming and J lost 5 bases; unmatched junction nucleotides: 3. Germline V CDR1 and CDR2: ENHRY, SYGVKD. The CDR3 has 12 residues. The DNA for the CDR3 is TGTGCCATCAGGGGGACAGCATATGGCTACACCTTC. Protein: CAIRGTAYGYTF.